This TCR beta chain was found in a study of T cell changes during pregnancy in multiple sclerosis. Produced via immunoSEQ multiplex PCR; TCRdb's table is partial and in-frame only. The repertoire holds approximately 89,000 clones, with about 94% as singletons. The J segment lost 3 bases and the V segment lost 2 bases, leaving 8 bases of the junction unmatched. The CDR3 is 16 residues long. CDR1 and CDR2 from the germline V gene are SGHAT and FQDESV (reference sequence). This clonotype was obtained from a female donor with multiple sclerosis, enrolled in a pregnancy study. The genes are TRBV11-1 and TRBJ2-3; TRBD2 matches 7 bases. The input for sequencing was peripheral blood, taken in the third trimester of pregnancy. This CDR3 is CASSLYGGGPTDTQYF. CDR3 coding DNA: TGTGCCAGCAGCTTATACGGGGGAGGGCCGACAGATACGCAGTATTTT.